Following are 27 T cell receptor beta chains from one sample sequenced in a study of cytomegalovirus exposure and HLA in healthy donors. The PCR made use of 60 Vbeta and 13 Jbeta primers. TCRdb's table, derived via immunoSEQ multiplex PCR, lists solely in-frame clones and lacks some. The repertoire holds hundreds of thousands of clones, with about 80% as singletons. The sequenced material came from PBMCs. These receptors were collected from a middle-aged woman in good health and CMV-seronegative.

V gene TRBV28 combines with J gene TRBJ2-1; a weak D match, TRBD2 (5 bases). This CDR3 is 15 amino acids long. Trimming shortened V by 6 bases and J by 5 bases, and 17 bases separated the two germline ends. Germline V lookup: CDR1 MDHEN, CDR2 SYDVKM. As DNA, the CDR3 is TGTGCCAGCAGCCGTACTAGTGGCGGCGACAATGAGCAGTTCTTC. This encodes CASSRTSGGDNEQFF.

The rearrangement uses TRBV28 and TRBJ1-6; the D gene is possibly TRBD1 (5 bases). The germline V gene has CDR1 MDHEN and CDR2 SYDVKM. Trimming removed 3 bases from V and 7 bases from J, with 16 bases in between. This CDR3 spans 16 amino acids. CDR3 loop: CASSFDIGVINSPLHF. The CDR3, as DNA: TGTGCCAGCAGTTTCGATATAGGGGTTATAAATTCACCCCTCCACTTT.

This chain joins TRBV30 and TRBJ1-5; D is ambiguous. Germline V gives CDR1 GTSNPN, CDR2 SVGIG (reference sequence). The V end was cut by 3 bases, the J end by 4 bases, with 7 bases between. CDR3 length: 12 amino acids. The CDR3 here is CAWSRLNQPQHF. The CDR3 DNA reads TGTGCCTGGAGCAGGCTGAATCAGCCCCAGCATTTT.

The rearrangement joins TRBV29-1 to TRBJ1-2, with TRBD1 identical over 10 bases. CDR3 length equals 13 residues. V dropped 7 bases and J dropped 3; count of bases not matched to a gene: 5. Germline V gene data show CDR1 as SQVTM and CDR2 as ANQGSEA. The CDR3 here is CSADRGEDYGYTF. CDR3 bases: TGCAGCGCGGACAGGGGGGAAGACTATGGCTACACCTTC.

In this sample, this clone turned up a few times. V usage is TRBV10-3 and J usage is TRBJ1-3; TRBD1 is a possible D gene (6 bases). This CDR3 has 22 residues. The germline V and J ends were trimmed by 4 bases and 0 bases, with 31 bases remaining between them. Looked up from germline, CDR1 is ENHRY and CDR2 is SYGVKD. CDR3 amino acids: CAISATVYEQGSLQNSGNTIYF. CDR3 DNA: TGTGCCATCAGTGCGACCGTATATGAACAGGGATCTCTTCAGAACTCTGGAAACACCATATATTTT.

The chain couples TRBV6-5 to TRBJ2-5, with TRBD1 matching 9 bases. The end of the DNA is better explained by TRBJ2-7, so the J call may be wrong. In germline, CDR1 is MNHEY, CDR2 SVGAGI. This CDR3 region has 14 residues. The CDR3 DNA follows: TGTGCCAGCAGTTACGGGACAGGGTTCGGCGAGCAGTACTTC. Protein sequence: CASSYGTGFGEQYF.

The chain combines TRBV2 with TRBJ1-2, with D perhaps TRBD1 (5 bases). Trimming removed 3 bases from V and 2 bases from J, with 7 bases in between. Looked up from germline, CDR1 is SNHLY and CDR2 is FYNNEI. The CDR3 spans 13 residues. The CDR3 coding sequence is TGTGCCAGCAGTGACGCAGGGAACTATGGCTACACCTTC. Protein product: CASSDAGNYGYTF.

The chain combines TRBV9 with TRBJ1-5; D is unclear. The CDR3 length is 14 residues. Trimming took 2 bases from V and 5 from J, leaving 11 bases between them. Germline-derived CDR1 and CDR2 are SGDLS and YYNGEE. CDR3 in amino acids: CASSVTAEHQPQHF. The CDR3 region has the DNA TGTGCCAGCAGCGTGACCGCGGAACATCAGCCCCAGCATTTT.

The chain employs TRBV7-3 and TRBJ2-1; TRBD2 might be the D (5 bases). The CDR3 is 16 amino acids. Trimming took off 0 bases at V and 2 bases at J, with 11 bases between the two ends. Germline V lookup: CDR1 SGHTA, CDR2 FQGTGA. CDR3 amino acids: CASSLTSSGAYNEQFF. In DNA form, the CDR3 reads TGTGCCAGCAGCTTAACTTCCAGCGGCGCCTACAATGAGCAGTTCTTC.

J is TRBJ2-5 and V is TRBV2; TRBD1 matches 7 bases. CDR3 length equals 15 residues. Germline V gene data show CDR1 as SNHLY and CDR2 as FYNNEI. Losses at the gene ends were 6 bases for V and 2 bases for J; bases not matched to a gene: 9. CDR3 region: CASSPDRALQETQYF. The CDR3 nucleotides are TGTGCCAGCAGCCCTGACAGGGCCCTGCAAGAGACCCAGTACTTC.

This clone was observed a few times. The CDR3 protein is CATATDGHTEAFF. For the CDR3, the DNA is TGCGCCACCGCGACAGACGGCCACACTGAAGCTTTCTTT. V usage is TRBV5-1 and J usage is TRBJ1-1; possible D gene TRBD1, 5 bases. In germline, CDR1 is SGHRS, CDR2 YFSETQ. V lost 9 bases and J lost 3, with 15 bases in between. CDR3 length: 13 residues. The full variable domain, in which reference TRBV5-1 and TRBJ1-1 provide the parts outside the CDR3, is KAGVTQTPRYLIKTRGQQVTLSCSPISGHRSVSWYQQTPGQGLQFLFEYFSETQRNKGNFPGRFSGRQFSNSRSEMNVSTLELGDSALYLCATATDGHTEAFFGQGTRLTVV.

About this clone: The same CDR3 arises from other DNA sequences in this sample as well. The chain employs TRBV5-1 and TRBJ2-5; 9 bases align to TRBD1. Germline-derived CDR1 and CDR2 are SGHRS and YFSETQ. This CDR3 spans 16 amino acids. The junction had 7 bases not matched to a gene; V was cut back by 2 bases and J by 2 bases. In DNA, the CDR3 is TGCGCCAGCAGCTTAAGGGGACAGGGATCGCAAGAGACCCAGTACTTC. The encoded protein is CASSLRGQGSQETQYF.

This clone has a single count. This sequence joins TRBV30 and TRBJ2-7; 11 bases are shared with TRBD1. Germline V gives CDR1 GTSNPN, CDR2 SVGIG (reference sequence). The CDR3 contains 12 residues. V was clipped by 1 base and J by 8 bases; unmatched bases: 1. CDR3 sequence (DNA): TGTGCCTGGAGTGGGGACAGGGGGAAGCAGTACTTC. This gives the protein CAWSGDRGKQYF.

This clone was counted a few times. The rearrangement uses TRBV6-5 and TRBJ2-4; D unclear. V lost 4 bases to trimming and J lost 0 bases, with 7 bases between them. Per the germline V gene, CDR1 is MNHEY and CDR2 is SVGAGI. This CDR3 is built from 14 residues. CDR3 amino acids: CASSSSLAKNIQYF. CDR3 DNA sequence: TGTGCCAGCAGTTCTTCCTTAGCCAAAAACATTCAGTACTTC.

V is TRBV28 and J is TRBJ1-4, with 8 bases aligning to TRBD1. The germline gives CDR1 MDHEN, CDR2 SYDVKM. The V segment lost 5 bases and the J segment 5 bases; nucleotides outside the gene matches: 7. The CDR3 is made up of 15 amino acids. The DNA for the CDR3 is TGTGCCAGCAGTACCTATACAGGGGGGAATGAAAAACTGTTTTTT. Translating gives CASSTYTGGNEKLFF.

The genes are TRBV2 and TRBJ2-5; no definite D call. The CDR3 has 13 amino acids. The germline gives CDR1 SNHLY, CDR2 FYNNEI. V was clipped by 8 bases and J by 0 bases, with 10 bases between them. The CDR3 DNA is TGTGCCAGCCTAAGAACCTACCAAGAGACCCAGTACTTC. Translation: CASLRTYQETQYF. Filled out from reference TRBV2 and TRBJ2-5, the complete variable domain reads EPEVTQTPSHQVTQMGQEVILRCVPISNHLYFYWYRQILGQKVEFLVSFYNNEISEKSEIFDDQFSVERPDGSNFTLKIRSTKLEDSAMYFCASLRTYQETQYFGPGTRLLVL.

This clone was picked up a small number of times. The chain combines TRBV14 with TRBJ2-7; D is perhaps TRBD1 (5 bases). Germline loops: CDR1 SGHDN, CDR2 FVKESK. Trimming cost V 1 base and J 2 bases, with 12 bases left between them. CDR3 length: 15 residues. The CDR3 DNA reads TGTGCCAGCAGCCAAGGACAGCCAGACACCTACGAGCAGTACTTC. It codes for CASSQGQPDTYEQYF.

A few counts support this clone. This sequence joins TRBV5-6 and TRBJ2-3; D might be TRBD1 (5 bases). Between the trimmed V and J ends, which lost 3 bases and 3 bases, there was a span of 11 bases. This CDR3 spans 14 amino acids. Germline CDR1 SGHDT, CDR2 YYEEEE. For the CDR3, the DNA is TGTGCCAGCAGCTGGGCCTCAGGGACAGATACGCAGTATTTT. Its translation is CASSWASGTDTQYF.

This clone was seen a handful of times. The V and J genes are TRBV6-5 and TRBJ2-7; TRBD1 matches 7 bases. Germline V gives CDR1 MNHEY, CDR2 SVGAGI. The CDR3 has 14 residues. The ends lost 2 bases at V and 2 bases at J; junction bases unmatched: 3. As DNA, the CDR3 is TGTGCCAGCAGTTACCAGGGGGTGACCTACGAGCAGTACTTC. Protein product: CASSYQGVTYEQYF.

The rearrangement joins TRBV5-4 to TRBJ1-6; weak D call: TRBD1 (5 bases). Germline CDR1 SGHNT, CDR2 YYREEE (reference sequence). The length of the CDR3 is 15 residues. V was shortened by 0 bases and J by 7 bases, with 11 bases between the two germline ends. The CDR3, as DNA: TGTGCCAGCAGCTTGGAAGCAGGGTTAAATTCACCCCTCCACTTT. Its protein is CASSLEAGLNSPLHF.

The rearrangement uses TRBV6-4 and TRBJ1-4; 7 bases agree with TRBD1. The germline V gene encodes CDR1 MRHNA and CDR2 SNTAGT. V dropped 7 bases and J dropped 3; count of bases not matched to a gene: 11. The CDR3 extends over 16 amino acids. In DNA, the CDR3 is TGTGCCAGCATTCAACCGGACAGGACACCTAATGAAAAACTGTTTTTT. Encoded protein: CASIQPDRTPNEKLFF.

CDR3 DNA sequence: TGTGCCAGCAGCGTCGCCCCAGGGCGGAACACCGGGGAGCTGTTTTTT. This gives the protein CASSVAPGRNTGELFF. This chain uses TRBV9 with TRBJ2-2; possibly TRBD1 for D (5 bases). CDR3 length equals 16 residues. Trimming left V 2 bases short and J 1 base short, with 12 bases between. Germline CDR1 and CDR2: SGDLS and YYNGEE.

The J gene is TRBJ1-4, the V gene TRBV18; no definite D call. CDR3 size: 13 residues. The V gene lost 4 bases and the J gene lost 8 bases, with 11 bases spanning the gap. Germline CDR1 and CDR2: KGHSH and LQKENI. The CDR3 is CASSRSEGEKLFF. CDR3 sequence (DNA): TGTGCCAGCTCACGATCGGAGGGAGAAAAACTGTTTTTT.

The chain recombines TRBV10-3 with TRBJ2-1; TRBD1 aligns across 11 bases. This CDR3 has 16 amino acids. Germline V CDR1 and CDR2: ENHRY, SYGVKD. Trimming cost V 8 bases and J 4 bases; bases outside gene matches: 10. The CDR3 DNA reads TGTGCCATCCGATCCGACGGGACAGGGGGGTACAATGAGCAGTTCTTC. This translates into CAIRSDGTGGYNEQFF.

Comments on this clone: The sample holds other DNA sequences that translate to the same CDR3. The J gene is TRBJ1-1, the V gene TRBV4-3; D is ambiguous. Trimming took off 0 bases at V and 1 base at J, with 6 bases between the two ends. The CDR3 consists of 14 residues. CDR1 and CDR2 (germline): LGHNA, YSLEER. In nucleotides, the CDR3 is TGCGCCAGCAGCCAAGATCGGGGGAACACTGAAGCTTTCTTT. It codes for CASSQDRGNTEAFF.

This clone has more than one count but fewer than ten. V gene TRBV7-9 combines with J gene TRBJ2-7; 9 nucleotides match TRBD1. V shed 5 bases and J 4 bases; nucleotides not matched to a gene: 9. The CDR3 has 15 amino acids. CDR1 is SEHNR, CDR2 FQNEAQ, per germline (reference sequence). The CDR3 spells CASSPGQGVMYEQYF. The CDR3 DNA sequence: TGTGCCAGCAGCCCGGGACAGGGAGTAATGTACGAGCAGTACTTC.

In its sample, this clone was seen once. Written as DNA, the CDR3 is TGTGCCAGCAGTTTATTGGCAGGGATTGATGAGACCCAGTACTTC. Encoded protein: CASSLLAGIDETQYF. This chain uses TRBV27 with TRBJ2-5; TRBD1 is a possible D gene (5 bases). Germline CDR1 MNHEY, CDR2 SMNVEV (reference sequence). The V end lost 1 base, the J end lost 5 bases, and 14 bases lay between the germline ends. The CDR3 is 15 amino acids.